Reported below is one T cell receptor beta chain. Germline values: CDR1 KGHSH, CDR2 LQKENI. V lost 2 bases, J lost 4 bases, and 11 bases lay in between. The CDR3 has 15 residues. This entry belongs to a study of blood T cell repertoires in COVID-19. As handled by the study authors: By means of reference gene primer amplification, nucleated cell counts were estimated. Clones were sequenced by immunoSEQ multiplex PCR, and TCRdb holds only the in-frame ones, with some missing. Clone size and the V and J calls come from that table; the DNA yielded D and trimming. The table includes fewer than 450,000 clones, under 95% detected once.

The sequence was obtained from a woman between 18 and 30 years old who had recovered from COVID-19. Input material: peripheral blood. V is TRBV18 and J is TRBJ2-2; a possible D gene is TRBD1 (6 bases). CDR3 coding DNA: TGTGCCAGCTCACCAGGGGGCCGCAGCACCGGGGAGCTGTTTTTT. The encoded protein is CASSPGGRSTGELFF.